This TCR beta chain stems from a study of immune cell composition in non-small cell lung cancer. Overall study: Most cases were lung adenocarcinoma or squamous cell carcinoma.

V lost 7 bases, J lost 8 bases, and 29 bases lay in between. Germline assignment: CDR1 LNHDA and CDR2 SQIVND (reference sequence). The CDR3 spans 17 residues. Clones were sequenced by immunoSEQ multiplex PCR, and TCRdb holds only the in-frame ones, with some missing. The sample includes roughly 15,000 clones, around 63% of them seen just once. As concerns this clone: The antigen is undetermined.

Notes on the study in general: Tumour-associated clones >0.5% occurred in 30% to 35% of adenocarcinomas, roughly 80% of squamous.

This TCR derives from a human donor with non-small cell lung cancer. This chain uses TRBV19 with TRBJ1-2; perhaps TRBD1 as D (6 bases). Material for sequencing was lung tumor tissue. The CDR3 loop reads CASNHLGPAGGANGYTF. The CDR3 DNA reads TGTGCCAGTAACCATTTGGGGCCCGCGGGGGGCGCGAACGGCTACACCTTC.